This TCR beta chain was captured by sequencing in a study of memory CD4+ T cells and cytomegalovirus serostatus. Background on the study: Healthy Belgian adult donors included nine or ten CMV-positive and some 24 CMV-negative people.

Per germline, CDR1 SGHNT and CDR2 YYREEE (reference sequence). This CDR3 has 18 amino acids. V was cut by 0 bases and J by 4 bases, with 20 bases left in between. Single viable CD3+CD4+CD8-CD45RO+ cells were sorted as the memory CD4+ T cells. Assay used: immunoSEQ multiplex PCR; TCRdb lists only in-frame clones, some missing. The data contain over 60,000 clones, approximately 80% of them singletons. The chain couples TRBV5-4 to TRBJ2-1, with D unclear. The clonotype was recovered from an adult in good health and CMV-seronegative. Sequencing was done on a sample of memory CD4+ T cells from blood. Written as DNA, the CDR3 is TGTGCCAGCAGCTTGGGACAAGTAGCAGTCGGAAGTTACAATGAGCAGTTCTTC. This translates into CASSLGQVAVGSYNEQFF.